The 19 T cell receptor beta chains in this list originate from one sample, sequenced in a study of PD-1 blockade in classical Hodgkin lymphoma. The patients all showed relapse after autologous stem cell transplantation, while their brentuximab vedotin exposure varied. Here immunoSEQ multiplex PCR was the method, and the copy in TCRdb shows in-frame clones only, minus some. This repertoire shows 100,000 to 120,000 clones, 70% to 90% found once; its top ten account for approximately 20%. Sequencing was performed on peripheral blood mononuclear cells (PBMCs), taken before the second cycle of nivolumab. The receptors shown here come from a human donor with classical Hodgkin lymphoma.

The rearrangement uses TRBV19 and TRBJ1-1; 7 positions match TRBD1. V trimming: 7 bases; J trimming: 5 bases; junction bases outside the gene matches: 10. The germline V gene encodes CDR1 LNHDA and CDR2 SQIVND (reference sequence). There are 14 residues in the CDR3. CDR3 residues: CASKWEGARTEAFF. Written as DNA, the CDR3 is TGTGCCAGTAAATGGGAGGGGGCGCGAACTGAAGCTTTCTTT.

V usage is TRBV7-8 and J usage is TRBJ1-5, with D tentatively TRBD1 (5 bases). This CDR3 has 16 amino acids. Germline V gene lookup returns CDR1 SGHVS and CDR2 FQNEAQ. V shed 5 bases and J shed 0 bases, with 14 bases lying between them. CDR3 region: CASSPWGGNSNQPQHF. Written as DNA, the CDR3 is TGTGCCAGCAGCCCTTGGGGGGGTAATAGCAATCAGCCCCAGCATTTT.

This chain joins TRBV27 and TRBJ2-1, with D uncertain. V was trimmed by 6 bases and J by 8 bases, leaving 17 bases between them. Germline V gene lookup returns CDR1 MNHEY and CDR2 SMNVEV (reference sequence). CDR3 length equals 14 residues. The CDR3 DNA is TGTGCCAGCAGAGTTGGTGGGCCGAATCATGAGCAGTTCTTC. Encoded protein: CASRVGGPNHEQFF.

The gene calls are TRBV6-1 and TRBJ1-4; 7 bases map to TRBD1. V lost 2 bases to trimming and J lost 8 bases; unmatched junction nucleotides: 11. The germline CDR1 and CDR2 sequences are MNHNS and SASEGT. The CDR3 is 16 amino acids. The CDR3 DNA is TGTGCCAGCAGTGAATTCGCTGAGACAGGGATGGAAAAACTGTTTTTT. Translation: CASSEFAETGMEKLFF.

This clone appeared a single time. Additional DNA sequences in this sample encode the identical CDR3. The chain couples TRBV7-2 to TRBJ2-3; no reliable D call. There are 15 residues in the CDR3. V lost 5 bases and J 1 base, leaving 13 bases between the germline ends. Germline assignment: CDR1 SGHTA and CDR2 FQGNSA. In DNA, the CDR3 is TGTGCCAGCAGCCTCTCAGCTGGTGGCACAGATACGCAGTATTTT. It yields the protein CASSLSAGGTDTQYF.

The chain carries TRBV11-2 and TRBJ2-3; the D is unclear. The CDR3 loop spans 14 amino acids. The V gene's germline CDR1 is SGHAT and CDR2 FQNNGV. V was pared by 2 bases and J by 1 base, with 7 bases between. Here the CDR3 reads CASSLTQGTDTQYF. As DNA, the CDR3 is TGTGCCAGCAGCTTAACTCAGGGCACAGATACGCAGTATTTT.

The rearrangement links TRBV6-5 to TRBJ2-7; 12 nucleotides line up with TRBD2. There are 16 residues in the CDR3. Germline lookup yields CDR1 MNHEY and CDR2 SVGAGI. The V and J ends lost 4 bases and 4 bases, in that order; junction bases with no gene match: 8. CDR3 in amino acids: CASSSPTSGGGYEQYF. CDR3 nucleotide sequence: TGTGCCAGCAGTTCCCCGACTAGCGGGGGCGGTTACGAGCAGTACTTC.

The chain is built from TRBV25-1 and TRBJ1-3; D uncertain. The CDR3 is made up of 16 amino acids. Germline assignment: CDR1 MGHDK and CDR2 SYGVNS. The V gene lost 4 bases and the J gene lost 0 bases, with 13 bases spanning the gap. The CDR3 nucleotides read TGTGCCAGCAGTGCCCAAGGTGGAATCTCTGGAAACACCATATATTTT. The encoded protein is CASSAQGGISGNTIYF.

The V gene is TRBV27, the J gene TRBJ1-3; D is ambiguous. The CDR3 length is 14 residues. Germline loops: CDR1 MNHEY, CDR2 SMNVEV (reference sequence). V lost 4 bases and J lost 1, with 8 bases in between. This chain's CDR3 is CASSSLASGNTIYF. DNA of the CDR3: TGTGCCAGCAGTTCCCTCGCGTCTGGAAACACCATATATTTT.

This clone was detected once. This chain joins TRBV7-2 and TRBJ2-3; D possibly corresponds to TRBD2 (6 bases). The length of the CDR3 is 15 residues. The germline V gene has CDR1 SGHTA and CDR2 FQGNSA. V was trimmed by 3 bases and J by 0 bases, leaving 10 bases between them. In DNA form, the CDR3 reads TGTGCCAGCAGCTTTAGCGGCAGTAGCACAGATACGCAGTATTTT. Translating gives CASSFSGSSTDTQYF.

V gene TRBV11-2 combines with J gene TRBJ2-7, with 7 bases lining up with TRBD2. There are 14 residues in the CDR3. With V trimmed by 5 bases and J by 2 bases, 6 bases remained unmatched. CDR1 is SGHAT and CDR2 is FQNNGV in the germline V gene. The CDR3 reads CASSRPAGPYEQYF. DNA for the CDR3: TGTGCCAGCAGCCGACCAGCGGGACCCTACGAGCAGTACTTC.

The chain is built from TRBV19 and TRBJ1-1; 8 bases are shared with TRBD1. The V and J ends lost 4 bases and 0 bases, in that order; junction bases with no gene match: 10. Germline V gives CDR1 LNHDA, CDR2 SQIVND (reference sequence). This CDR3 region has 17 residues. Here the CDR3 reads CASSTEQGGDMNTEAFF. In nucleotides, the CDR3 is TGTGCCAGTAGTACTGAACAGGGGGGGGACATGAACACTGAAGCTTTCTTT.

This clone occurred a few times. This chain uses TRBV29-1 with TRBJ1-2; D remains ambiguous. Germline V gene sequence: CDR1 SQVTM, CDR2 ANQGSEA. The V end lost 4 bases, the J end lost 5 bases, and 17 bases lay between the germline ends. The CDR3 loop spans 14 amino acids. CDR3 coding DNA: TGCAGCGTTGGAAGGGTTCATATGGCGTATGGCTACACCTTC. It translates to CSVGRVHMAYGYTF.

CDR3 in amino acids: CASRGLIEGEGYTF. As DNA, the CDR3 is TGTGCCAGCCGTGGCCTCATCGAAGGGGAAGGCTACACCTTC. The chain uses TRBV2 and TRBJ1-2; a possible D gene is TRBD1 (5 bases). Germline assignment: CDR1 SNHLY and CDR2 FYNNEI. Trimming removed 8 bases from V and 8 bases from J, with 21 bases in between. The CDR3 totals 14 residues.

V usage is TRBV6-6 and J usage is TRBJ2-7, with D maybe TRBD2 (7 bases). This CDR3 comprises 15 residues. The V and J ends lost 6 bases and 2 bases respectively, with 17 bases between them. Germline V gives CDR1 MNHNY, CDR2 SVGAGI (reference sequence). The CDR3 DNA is TGTGCCAGCAGACTCACAGGGAGGGGTGCCTACGAGCAGTACTTC. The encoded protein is CASRLTGRGAYEQYF.

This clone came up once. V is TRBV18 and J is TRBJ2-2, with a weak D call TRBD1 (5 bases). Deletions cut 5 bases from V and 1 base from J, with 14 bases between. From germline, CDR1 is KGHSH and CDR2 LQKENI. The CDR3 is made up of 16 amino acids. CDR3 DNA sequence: TGTGCCAGCTCAGCCTTCCACAGGAGGAACACCGGGGAGCTGTTTTTT. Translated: CASSAFHRRNTGELFF.

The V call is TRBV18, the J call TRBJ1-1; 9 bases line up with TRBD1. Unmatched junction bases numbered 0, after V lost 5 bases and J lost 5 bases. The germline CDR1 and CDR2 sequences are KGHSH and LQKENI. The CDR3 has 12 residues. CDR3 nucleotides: TGTGCCAGCTCAGACAGGGGGACTGAAGCTTTCTTT. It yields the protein CASSDRGTEAFF.

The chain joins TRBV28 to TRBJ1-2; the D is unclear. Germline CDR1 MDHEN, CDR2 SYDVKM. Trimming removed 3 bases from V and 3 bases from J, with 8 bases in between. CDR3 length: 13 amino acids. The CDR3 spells CASSLGSYYGYTF. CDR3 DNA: TGTGCCAGCAGTTTGGGATCTTACTATGGCTACACCTTC.

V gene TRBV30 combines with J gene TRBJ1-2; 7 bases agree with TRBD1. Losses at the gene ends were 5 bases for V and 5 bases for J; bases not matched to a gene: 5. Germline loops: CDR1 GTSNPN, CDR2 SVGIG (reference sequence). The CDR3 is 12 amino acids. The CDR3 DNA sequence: TGTGCCTGGGGTGGACAGGCGTATGGCTACACCTTC. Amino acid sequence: CAWGGQAYGYTF.